The T cell receptor beta chain under discussion was sequenced for a study of CD8 T cells in ankylosing spondylitis (dated by TCRdb to about 2017). As for the study more broadly: The study profiled T cell receptor beta repertoires in healthy donors and ankylosing spondylitis patients to find disease-linked TCR variants. Peripheral blood was sampled, and synovial fluid was also collected from ankylosing spondylitis patients. The full study cohort comprised around 25 ankylosing spondylitis patients and approximately 100 healthy donors. Overall study results and their limits: Blood from ankylosing spondylitis patients appeared to be characterized by a TCR beta motif made up of seven or eight highly homologous amino acid variants. The disease-linked clones were reported as significantly enriched in matched synovial fluid samples from ankylosing spondylitis patients. The disease-linked clones showed a CD8+ phenotype and occurred at relatively low frequencies in peripheral blood. Some of the motif variants had been reported before in the synovial fluid and blood of reactive arthritis patients, a finding that suggests common disease-initiation mechanisms.

Between the V and J ends, shortened by 5 bases and 0 bases respectively, the junction contains 10 bases. The CDR3 holds 14 amino acids from the cysteine to the phenylalanine. This entry keeps only the CDR3 DNA: 42 bases, framed from base 1. CDR1 and CDR2 are read off the germline V gene as SGHVS and FQNEAQ. The sample was run on an Illumina HiSeq 2500. Quantitative 5'-RACE with molecular barcodes was the method used to prepare the TCR beta libraries. In the source study's methods: To identify disease-linked TCR variants, a new computational method was used, one built on a probabilistic model of VDJ rearrangement. The public reads were quality trimmed at Q25 with fastp and then assembled into clones with MiXCR by TCRdb, keeping productive beta chains. Rows merge per CDR3 protein into single entries with the most common DNA and genes. In this record, the V and J calls reflect TCRdb's handling and not the investigators' own analysis. In all, the sample holds over 95,000 distinct CDR3 sequences, and roughly 8.7% of those were seen once. Approximately 9.7% of the sample is held by the ten biggest clonotypes.

This clonotype occurred many times. The clone's antigen remains unknown. There are no base qualities to consult, and no much larger clone falls within one base. The TCR comes from a male donor with ankylosing spondylitis or in good health (not recorded which). The chain was built from TRBV7-8 and TRBJ1-1; the D gene is unclear. The sequencing sample was made of blood, either unsorted or a sorted T cell fraction (not recorded which). The sequenced DNA: TGTGCCAGCAGCATAACAACAGTGAACACTGAAGCTTTCTTT. This translates into CASSITTVNTEAFF.